Given below is one T cell receptor beta chain in context. Its antigen remains undetermined. Per-base quality was not reported, and no clone a single base away is much larger than it. TCRbeta CDR3 regions were amplified from genomic DNA using the immunoSEQ Assay, a bias-controlled multiplex PCR. Per the source publication's procedure: The number of nucleated cells in each sample was estimated by amplification of reference gene primers within the assay. Sequence reads were collapsed and filtered to measure the absolute abundance of every unique TCRbeta CDR3 rearrangement. For each sample, productive Simpson clonality was calculated by taking the square root of Simpson's diversity index across productive rearrangements. The source is immuneACCESS, and TCRdb retained only in-frame sequences with V and J called. Part of the clones is not carried over; for the studies checked, unresolved V genes explain less than half of this, and the remainder is unexplained. The DNA was the basis for D and trimming; V, J and clone size are from that table. The sample profile shows some 380,000 clones; 70% to 90% of them were found once. The ten largest account for 1% to 1.5% of the sample.

The sample comes from a study of blood T cell repertoires in COVID-19 (dated by TCRdb to the early 2020s). For context, the study as a whole: Samples covering the acute and convalescent phases of COVID-19 were provided by collaborators in the United States, Italy and Spain. The prospective study material was composed of cDNA or gDNA derived from T cells, B-cell-depleted T cells, or PBMCs. Subjects who had been exposed to COVID-19, were actively infected with it, or had recovered from it provided the deeply sampled blood TCRbeta repertoires that made up the dataset. The repertoires were released in a freely available public database intended as a resource for research on the immune response to SARS-CoV-2. The samples were drawn from the first 160 participants of the ongoing ImmuneRACE study and from 1,254 subjects provided by 6 global collaborators. Nearly every sample came with metadata listing a de-identified subject ID, COVID-19 status, age in years and sex. HLA class I and class II types, where available, came from metadata supplied by the sample provider rather than from assay-based typing. General findings and caveats noted by the study authors: The quantity of clinical and demographic metadata differed by source and by participant and was supplied without curation.

The CDR3 spans 16 residues, from the cysteine through the phenylalanine. Only the CDR3 portion is preserved as DNA: 48 bases, with reading frame beginning at the first base. Germline trimming amounts to 5 bases on V and 2 bases on J, with 9 as the count of junction bases outside the gene matches. The germline V gene (reference sequence) yields MNHEY for CDR1 and SMNVEV for CDR2. Enrolling through a virtual design, the prospective study's participants ranged in age from about 18 to 89 years and lived across roughly 23 United States geographic areas. In the prospective study, participants were assigned to cohorts based on the clinical history participants reported in a screening survey and a study questionnaire. ImmuneRACE Cohort 3 recovered participants were defined by two consecutive negative NP/OP PCR tests, healthcare professional clearance, or symptom resolution. In the prospective study, mobile phlebotomists collected whole blood, serum and a nasopharyngeal or oropharyngeal swab from each participant. Over an approximately 2-month period, participants in the prospective study had the option of providing additional blood draws and questionnaires. Before DNA extraction, blood samples from the prospective study were shipped at room temperature or frozen.

The sequence was obtained from a man aged 25 to 45 who had recovered from COVID-19. The material sequenced was PBMCs or T cells enriched from blood (not recorded which). The V and J genes are TRBV27 and TRBJ2-3, and 8 junctional nucleotides match TRBD2. The encoded CDR3 is CASSATGGRFTDTQYF. The nucleotide sequence reads as follows: TGTGCCAGCAGTGCGACGGGGGGGCGATTCACAGATACGCAGTATTTT.